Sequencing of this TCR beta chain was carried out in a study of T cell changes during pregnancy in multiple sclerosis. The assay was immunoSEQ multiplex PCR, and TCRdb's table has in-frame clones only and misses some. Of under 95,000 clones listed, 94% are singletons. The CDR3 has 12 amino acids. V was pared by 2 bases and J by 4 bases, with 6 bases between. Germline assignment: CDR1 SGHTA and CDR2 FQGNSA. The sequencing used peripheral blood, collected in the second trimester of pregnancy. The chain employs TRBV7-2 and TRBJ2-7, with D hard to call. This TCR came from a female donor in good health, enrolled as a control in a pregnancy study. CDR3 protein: CASSLTVYEQYF. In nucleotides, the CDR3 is TGTGCCAGCAGCTTAACTGTATACGAGCAGTACTTC.